The entry that follows covers one TCR beta chain sequence. The sample originates from a study of blood T cell repertoires in COVID-19. Trimming at V came to 2 bases and at J to 5 bases, leaving 4 bases not matched to a gene. The V gene's germline CDR1 is SGHKS and CDR2 YYEKEE (reference sequence). The CDR3 totals 15 residues. This table comes from immunoSEQ multiplex PCR, and its TCRdb copy is limited to in-frame clones, with some not included. The sample includes some 320,000 clones, roughly nine tenths of them seen just once. The chain recombines TRBV5-5 with TRBJ2-2; 9 nucleotides line up with TRBD1. The sequence derives from a woman aged 25-40 years with COVID-19, enrolled during active disease. The sample was peripheral blood. The CDR3 coding sequence is TGTGCCAGCAGCTTAGGACAGGGGATTACCGGGGAGCTGTTTTTT. It encodes CASSLGQGITGELFF.